Here is one TCR beta chain with its context. As yet, its antigen is unknown. After autologous stem cell transplantation all patients relapsed, and prior brentuximab vedotin exposure differed between cohorts. The sample comes from a study of PD-1 blockade in classical Hodgkin lymphoma. Regarding the study as a whole: A reduction in baseline TCR diversity was reportedly seen in newly diagnosed patients relative to healthy donors. After ASCT, patients who started nivolumab under 1 year later were excluded.

J gave up 9 bases and V 4 bases, and 6 bases lay outside the gene matches. The CDR3 sequence is 13 residues long. Germline assignment: CDR1 MNHEY and CDR2 SVGAGI. Clones were sequenced by immunoSEQ multiplex PCR, and TCRdb holds only the in-frame ones, with some missing. This table has about 41,000 clones, 76% appearing once. The input for sequencing was peripheral blood mononuclear cells (PBMCs), taken at baseline. V and J are TRBV6-5 and TRBJ1-5; TRBD1 aligns across 7 bases. The sequence was collected from a human donor with classical Hodgkin lymphoma. This CDR3 is CASSLRQGLPQHF. The CDR3 DNA sequence: TGTGCCAGCAGTTTGAGACAGGGCTTGCCCCAGCATTTT.